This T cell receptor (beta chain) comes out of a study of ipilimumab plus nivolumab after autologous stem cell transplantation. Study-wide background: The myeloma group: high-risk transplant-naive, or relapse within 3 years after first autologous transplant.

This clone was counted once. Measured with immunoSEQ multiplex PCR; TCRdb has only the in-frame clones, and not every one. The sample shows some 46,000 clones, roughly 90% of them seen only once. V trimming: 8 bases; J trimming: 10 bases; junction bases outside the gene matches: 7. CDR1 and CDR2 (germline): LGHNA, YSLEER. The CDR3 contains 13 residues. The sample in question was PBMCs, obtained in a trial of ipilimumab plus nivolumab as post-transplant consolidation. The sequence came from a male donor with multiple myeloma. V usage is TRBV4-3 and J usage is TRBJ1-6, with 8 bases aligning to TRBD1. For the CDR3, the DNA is TGCGCCAGCGCTCAGGGACAGGAGTCACCCCTCCACTTT. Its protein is CASAQGQESPLHF.